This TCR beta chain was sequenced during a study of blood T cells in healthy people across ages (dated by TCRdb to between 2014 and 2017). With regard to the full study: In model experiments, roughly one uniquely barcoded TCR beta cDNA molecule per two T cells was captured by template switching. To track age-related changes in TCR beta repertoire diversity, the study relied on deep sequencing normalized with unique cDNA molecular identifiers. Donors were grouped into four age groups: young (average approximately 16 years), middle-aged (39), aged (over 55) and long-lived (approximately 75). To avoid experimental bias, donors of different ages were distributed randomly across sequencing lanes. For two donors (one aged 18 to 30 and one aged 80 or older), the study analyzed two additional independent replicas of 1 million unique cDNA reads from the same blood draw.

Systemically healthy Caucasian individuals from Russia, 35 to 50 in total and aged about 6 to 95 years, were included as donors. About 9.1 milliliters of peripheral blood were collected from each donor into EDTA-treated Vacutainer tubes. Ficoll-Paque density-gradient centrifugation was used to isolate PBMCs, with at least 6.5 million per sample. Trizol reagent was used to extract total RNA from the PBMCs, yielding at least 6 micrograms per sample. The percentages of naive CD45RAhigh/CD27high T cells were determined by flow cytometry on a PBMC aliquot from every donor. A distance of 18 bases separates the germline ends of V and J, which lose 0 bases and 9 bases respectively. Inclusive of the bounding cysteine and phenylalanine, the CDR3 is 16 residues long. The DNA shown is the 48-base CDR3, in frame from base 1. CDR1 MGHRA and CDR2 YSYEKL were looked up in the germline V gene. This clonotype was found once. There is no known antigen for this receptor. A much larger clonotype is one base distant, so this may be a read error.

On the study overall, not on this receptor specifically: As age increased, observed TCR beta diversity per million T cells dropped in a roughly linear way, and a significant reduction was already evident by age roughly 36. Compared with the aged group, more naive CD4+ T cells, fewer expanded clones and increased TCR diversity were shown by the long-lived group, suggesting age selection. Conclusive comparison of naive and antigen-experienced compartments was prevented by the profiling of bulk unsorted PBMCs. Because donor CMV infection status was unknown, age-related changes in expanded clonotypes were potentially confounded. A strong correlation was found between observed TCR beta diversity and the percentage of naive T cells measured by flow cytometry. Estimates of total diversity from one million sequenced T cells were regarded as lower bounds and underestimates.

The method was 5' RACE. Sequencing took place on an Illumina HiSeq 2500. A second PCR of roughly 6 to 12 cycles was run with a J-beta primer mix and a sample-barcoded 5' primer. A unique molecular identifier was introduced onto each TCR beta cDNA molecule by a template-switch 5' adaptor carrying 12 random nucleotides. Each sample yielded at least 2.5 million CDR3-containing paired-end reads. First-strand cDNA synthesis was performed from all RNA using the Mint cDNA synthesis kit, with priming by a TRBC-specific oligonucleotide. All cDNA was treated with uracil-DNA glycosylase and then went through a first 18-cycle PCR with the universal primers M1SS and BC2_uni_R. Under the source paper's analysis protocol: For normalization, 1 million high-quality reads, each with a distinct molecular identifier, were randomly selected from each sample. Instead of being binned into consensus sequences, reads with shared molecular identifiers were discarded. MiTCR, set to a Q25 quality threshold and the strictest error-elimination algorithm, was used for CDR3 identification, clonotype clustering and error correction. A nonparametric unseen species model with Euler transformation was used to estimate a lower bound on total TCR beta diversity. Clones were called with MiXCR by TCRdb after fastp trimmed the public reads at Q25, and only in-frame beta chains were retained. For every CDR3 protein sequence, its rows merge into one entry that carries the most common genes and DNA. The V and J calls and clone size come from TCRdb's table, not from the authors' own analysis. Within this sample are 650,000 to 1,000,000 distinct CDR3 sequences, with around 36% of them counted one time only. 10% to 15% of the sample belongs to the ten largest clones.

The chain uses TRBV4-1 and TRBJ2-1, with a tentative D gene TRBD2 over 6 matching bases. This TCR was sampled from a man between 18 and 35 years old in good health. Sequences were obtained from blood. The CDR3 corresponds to CASSQDGASEHVEQFF. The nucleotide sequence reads TGCGCCAGCAGCCAAGATGGGGCTAGCGAGCATGTTGAGCAGTTCTTC.